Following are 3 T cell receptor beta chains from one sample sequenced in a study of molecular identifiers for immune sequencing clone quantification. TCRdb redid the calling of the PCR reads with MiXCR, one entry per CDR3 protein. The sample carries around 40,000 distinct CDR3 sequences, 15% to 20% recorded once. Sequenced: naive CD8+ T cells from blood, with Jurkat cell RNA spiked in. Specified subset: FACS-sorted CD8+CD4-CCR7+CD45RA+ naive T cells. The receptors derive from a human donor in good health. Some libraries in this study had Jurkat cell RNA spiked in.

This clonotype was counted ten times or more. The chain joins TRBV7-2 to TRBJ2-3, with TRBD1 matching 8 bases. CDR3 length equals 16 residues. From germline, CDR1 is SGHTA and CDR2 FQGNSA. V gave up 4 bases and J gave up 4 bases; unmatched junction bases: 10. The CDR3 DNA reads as TGTGCCAGCAGCTCGGGACAGGTTAAGTTGGCAGATACGCAGTATTTT. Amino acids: CASSSGQVKLADTQYF.

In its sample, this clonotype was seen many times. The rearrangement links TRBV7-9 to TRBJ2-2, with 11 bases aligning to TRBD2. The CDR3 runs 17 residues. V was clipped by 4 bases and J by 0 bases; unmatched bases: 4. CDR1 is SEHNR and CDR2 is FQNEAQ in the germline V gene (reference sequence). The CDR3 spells CASSSVLAGANTGELFF. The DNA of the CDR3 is TGTGCCAGCAGCTCCGTACTAGCGGGAGCGAACACCGGGGAGCTGTTTTTT.

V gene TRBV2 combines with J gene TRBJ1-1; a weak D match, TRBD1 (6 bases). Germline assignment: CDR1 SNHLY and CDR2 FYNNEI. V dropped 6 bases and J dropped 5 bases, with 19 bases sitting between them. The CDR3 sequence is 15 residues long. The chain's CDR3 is CASSLGQNPGTEAFF. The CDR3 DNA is TGTGCCAGCAGCTTAGGACAGAACCCGGGTACTGAAGCTTTCTTT.